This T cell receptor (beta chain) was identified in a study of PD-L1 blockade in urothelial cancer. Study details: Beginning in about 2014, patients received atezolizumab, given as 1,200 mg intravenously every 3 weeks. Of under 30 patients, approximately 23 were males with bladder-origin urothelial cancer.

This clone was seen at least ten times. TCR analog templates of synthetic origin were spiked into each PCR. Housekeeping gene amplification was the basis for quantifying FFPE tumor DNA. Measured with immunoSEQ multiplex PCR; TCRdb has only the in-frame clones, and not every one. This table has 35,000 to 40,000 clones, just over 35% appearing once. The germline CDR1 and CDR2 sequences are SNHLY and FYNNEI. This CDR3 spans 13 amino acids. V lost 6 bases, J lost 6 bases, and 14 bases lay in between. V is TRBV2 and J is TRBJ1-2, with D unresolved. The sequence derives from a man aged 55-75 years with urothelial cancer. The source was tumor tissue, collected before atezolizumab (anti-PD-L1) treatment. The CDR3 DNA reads TGTGCCAGCAGAGTTGGCTCTGGAAATGGCTACACCTTC. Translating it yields CASRVGSGNGYTF. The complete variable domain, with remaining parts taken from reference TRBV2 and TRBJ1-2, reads EPEVTQTPSHQVTQMGQEVILRCVPISNHLYFYWYRQILGQKVEFLVSFYNNEISEKSEIFDDQFSVERPDGSNFTLKIRSTKLEDSAMYFCASRVGSGNGYTFGSGTRLTVV.